This T cell receptor (beta chain) came from a study of T-cell memory formation after mild COVID-19. TCR alpha and TCR beta cDNA libraries carrying sample barcodes and UMIs were produced by 5'RACE using constant-segment primers. TCRdb re-called the 5' RACE reads through MiXCR, storing one row per CDR3 protein. In the table there are over 250,000 distinct CDR3 sequences, approximately 15% of which are singletons. Deletions cut 3 bases from V and 6 bases from J, with 20 bases between. The germline V gene encodes CDR1 KGHSH and CDR2 LQKENI. The length of the CDR3 is 16 residues. This clonotype was sampled from a man between 18 and 29 years old who had mild COVID-19 (a few samples of this study predate the infection). Cell type and time point are not known. The chain has TRBV18 and TRBJ1-2, with no clear D. Sample: PBMCs or a T cell subset sorted from them (not recorded which). CDR3 in amino acids: CASSPTAGEGSNGYTF. For the CDR3, the DNA is TGTGCCAGCTCACCGACCGCCGGGGAGGGAAGTAATGGCTACACCTTC.